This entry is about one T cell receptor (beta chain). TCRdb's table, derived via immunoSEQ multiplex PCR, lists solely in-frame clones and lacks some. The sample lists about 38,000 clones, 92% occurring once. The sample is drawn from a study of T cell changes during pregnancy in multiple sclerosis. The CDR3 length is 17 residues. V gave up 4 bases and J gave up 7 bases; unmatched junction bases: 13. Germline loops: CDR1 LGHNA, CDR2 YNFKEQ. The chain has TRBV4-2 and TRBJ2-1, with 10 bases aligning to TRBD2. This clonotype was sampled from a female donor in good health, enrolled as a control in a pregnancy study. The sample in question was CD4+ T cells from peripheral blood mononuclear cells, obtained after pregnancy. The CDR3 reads CASSPWGLAGEGNEQFF. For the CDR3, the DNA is TGTGCCAGCAGCCCGTGGGGGCTAGCGGGAGAAGGGAATGAGCAGTTCTTC.